This T cell receptor beta chain was profiled in a study of beta chain features in type 1 diabetes. The whole isolated RNA underwent reverse transcription, so sequencing captured expressed TCRB transcripts. Profiling relied on immunoSEQ multiplex PCR, and the TCRdb table lists in-frame clones only, not all of them. This table has 430,000 or so clones, about an eighth appearing once. In the case of this clone: Its antigen is not identified.

Study-wide points: Any role of HLA type in TCRB rearrangement remained unresolved here. PCR may have favored shorter templates equally in patients and controls.

The sequenced material came from naive CD4+ T cells from blood. The sequence came from a woman under 30 in good health.

The CDR3 DNA sequence: TGTGCCAGCAGCCCGACTAGCGGGAGCCTCCGCGTGCCAGATACGCAGTATTTT. Its protein is CASSPTSGSLRVPDTQYF. The genes are TRBV7-9 and TRBJ2-3, with 12 nucleotides matching TRBD2. Germline V gives CDR1 SEHNR, CDR2 FQNEAQ (reference sequence). CDR3 length: 18 residues. V dropped 5 bases and J dropped 4; count of bases not matched to a gene: 13. Together with reference TRBV7-9 and TRBJ2-3, the CDR3 gives the full variable domain: DTGVSQNPRHKITKRGQNVTFRCDPISEHNRLYWYRQTLGQGPEFLTYFQNEAQLEKSRLLSDRFSAERPKGSFSTLEIQRTEQGDSAMYLCASSPTSGSLRVPDTQYFGPGTRLTVL.